The 20 T cell receptor beta chains listed next were all sequenced from one sample in a study of T cells in women clearing cervical HPV infection. Sequenced by immunoSEQ multiplex PCR; TCRdb stores in-frame clones only, minus some. Recorded here are about 39,000 clones; the top ten clones represent around 4.7%. Material: blood buffy coat. The receptors were sampled from a woman between 18 and 75 years old with a cervical HPV16 infection that either progressed to CIN3+ or cleared (not recorded which).

For this clone: The missing CDR3 end, 3 residues past where the read stops, is filled in from the germline J gene. This chain joins TRBV20-1 and TRBJ1-1, with D possibly TRBD1 on 5 matching bases. This CDR3 spans 14 amino acids. Germline V gene sequence: CDR1 DFQATT, CDR2 SNEGSKA (reference sequence). The ends were cut back, 2 bases at V and 1 base at J, with 11 bases in the middle. The CDR3 loop is CSARRGAENTEAFF. Incomplete CDR3 DNA: TGCAGTGCTAGAAGAGGGGCGGAGAACACTGAA.

With regard to this clone: The CDR3 end is not reached by the read, which stops 3 residues before it; the germline J gene fills it in. This chain connects TRBV7-3 to TRBJ2-2; TRBD1 might be the D (5 bases). This CDR3 is 13 amino acids long. CDR1 and CDR2 from the germline V gene are SGHTA and FQGTGA. CDR3 DNA, as far as it was read: TGTGCCAGCAGCTTAACCAGTCAGGGCCGG. It codes for CASSLTSQGR. The entire CDR3 protein reads CASSLTSQGRLFF.

CDR3 bases read: TGTGCCTGGAGTGTACCGGGGGGAGGACGGGAGACC. This translates into CAWSVPGGGRET. The whole CDR3 region reads CAWSVPGGGRETQYF. This rearrangement joins TRBV30 to TRBJ2-5; TRBD2 matches 7 bases. The observed sequence ends 3 residues before the CDR3 terminus, with the missing tail filled in from the germline J gene. The CDR3 consists of 15 residues. Germline V lookup: CDR1 GTSNPN, CDR2 SVGIG (reference sequence). The V segment lost 0 bases and the J segment 5 bases; nucleotides outside the gene matches: 9.

In the case of this clone: The CDR3 extends 3 residues past the end of the read, so its final part is completed from the germline J gene. J is TRBJ1-2 and V is TRBV24-1, with D possibly being TRBD1 (6 bases). Germline V gene sequence: CDR1 KGHDR, CDR2 SFDVKD. The ends were cut back, 4 bases at V and 4 bases at J, with 18 bases in the middle. This CDR3 spans 16 amino acids. CDR3 amino acids: CATSEVGHTFFYGYTF. The sequenced part of the CDR3 DNA is TGTGCCACCAGTGAGGTGGGACACACTTTCTTCTATGGC.

A word on this clone: Sequencing ends 3 residues short of the CDR3 end; the germline J gene provides the rest. This sequence joins TRBV19 and TRBJ1-3; a weak D match, TRBD1 (6 bases). Germline assignment: CDR1 LNHDA and CDR2 SQIVND (reference sequence). V lost 4 bases and J 0 bases, leaving 13 bases between the germline ends. The CDR3 consists of 16 residues. Incomplete CDR3 DNA: TGTGCCAGTAGTAACAGGGACGGCCACTCTGGAAACACC. This translates into CASSNRDGHSGNT. The full CDR3 reads CASSNRDGHSGNTIYF.

The CDR3 bases that were read are TGCAGCGCTGCAAGTGGGGGGTTGAATACG. Protein: CSAASGGLNT. The whole CDR3 protein reads CSAASGGLNTQYF. V gene TRBV29-1 combines with J gene TRBJ2-3, with D possibly matching TRBD2 (6 bases). With the read ending 3 residues before the CDR3 end, the germline J gene is used to fill in that end. CDR1 is SQVTM, CDR2 ANQGSEA, per germline. This CDR3 comprises 13 residues. Trimming removed 7 bases from V and 7 bases from J, with 18 bases in between.

Details on this clone: The read ends 3 residues shy of where the CDR3 ends; the end is completed using the germline J gene. The chain employs TRBV5-1 and TRBJ1-5; the D is unclear. V lost 5 bases, J lost 0 bases, and 12 bases lay in between. Looked up from germline, CDR1 is SGHRS and CDR2 is YFSETQ. The CDR3 is made up of 15 amino acids. The part of the CDR3 DNA that was read is TGCGCCAGCAGGTACACCACAGATAGCAATCAGCCC. Translated, it gives CASRYTTDSNQP. The complete CDR3 sequence is CASRYTTDSNQPQHF.

To note about this clone: The CDR3 is cut off 3 residues early in the read; its end comes from the germline J gene. The genes are TRBV19 and TRBJ1-5, with TRBD1 matching 8 bases. The CDR3 runs to 15 residues. Germline-derived CDR1 and CDR2 are LNHDA and SQIVND (reference sequence). The trim removed 7 bases at V and 7 bases at J, leaving 12 bases unmatched. The DNA read from the CDR3 is TGTGCCAGTAATAAAGGACAGGGTGGGGGACAGCCC. This translates into CASNKGQGGGQP. The complete CDR3 protein is CASNKGQGGGQPQHF.

In regard to this clone: From the germline J gene comes the end of the CDR3, since the read stops 3 residues before it. The chain is built from TRBV20-1 and TRBJ2-5; 9 nucleotides match TRBD2. Losses at the gene ends were 3 bases for V and 7 bases for J; bases not matched to a gene: 15. CDR1 is DFQATT and CDR2 is SNEGSKA in the germline V gene (reference sequence). The CDR3 runs to 16 residues. The CDR3 reads CSARSILAGRSPTQYF. The sequenced part of the CDR3 DNA is TGCAGTGCTAGGTCAATTCTAGCGGGGAGATCCCCGACC.

Concerning this clone: The read falls 3 residues short of the CDR3 end, and the missing part is taken from the germline J gene. The rearrangement joins TRBV7-9 to TRBJ1-3, with 7 bases lining up with TRBD1. The CDR3 length is 13 residues. Trimming cost V 2 bases and J 8 bases; bases outside gene matches: 3. CDR1 and CDR2 from the germline V gene are SEHNR and FQNEAQ (reference sequence). The CDR3 reads CASSLQGGDTIYF. The part of the CDR3 DNA that was read is TGTGCCAGCAGCTTACAGGGGGGAGACACC.

Note on this clone: The sequenced fragment ends 3 residues before the CDR3 boundary, so the rest is inferred from the germline J gene. The V gene is TRBV18, the J gene TRBJ1-1, with a weak D call TRBD1 (6 bases). The CDR3 covers 12 residues. The germline V gene encodes CDR1 KGHSH and CDR2 LQKENI. V was clipped by 4 bases and J by 5 bases, with 8 bases between them. The CDR3 sequence: CASSQQGTEAFF. The sequenced CDR3 bases are TGTGCCAGCTCACAACAGGGAACTGAA.

As to this clone: The read falls 3 residues short of the CDR3 end, and the missing part is taken from the germline J gene. This chain links TRBV5-6 with TRBJ1-1; D may be TRBD1 (6 bases). The V gene's germline CDR1 is SGHDT and CDR2 YYEEEE. The CDR3 is 12 residues long. Partial CDR3 DNA: TGTGCCAGCAATTTCTTGGACAGAGAA. Its protein product is CASNFLDRE. The complete CDR3 protein is CASNFLDREAFF.

The part of the CDR3 DNA that was read is TGCAGTGCTAGCGAGACTAGCGGGGTCCTAGAGACC. Protein: CSASETSGVLET. In full, the CDR3 reads CSASETSGVLETQYF. The rearrangement links TRBV20-1 to TRBJ2-5, with 11 positions matching TRBD2. Read data end 3 residues before the CDR3 end; the end is taken from the germline J gene. The CDR3 has 15 amino acids. Trimming removed 3 bases from V and 4 bases from J; junction bases left unmatched: 7. Germline lookup yields CDR1 DFQATT and CDR2 SNEGSKA (reference sequence).

About this clone: Read data end 3 residues before the CDR3 end; the end is taken from the germline J gene. J is TRBJ2-6 and V is TRBV6-1; 10 bases match TRBD2. The trim removed 2 bases at V and 0 bases at J, leaving 4 bases unmatched. The germline gives CDR1 MNHNS, CDR2 SASEGT. The CDR3 consists of 18 residues. CDR3 DNA, as far as it was read: TGTGCCAGCAGTGAACCTAGCGGGGGCCTCTCTGGGGCCAACGTC. Encoded protein: CASSEPSGGLSGANV. The whole CDR3 sequence is CASSEPSGGLSGANVLTF.

The CDR3 sequence: CASSPPTGQGIPGELFF. Incomplete CDR3 DNA: TGTGCCAGCTCACCACCAACGGGACAGGGTATTCCCGGGGAG. The chain is built from TRBV18 and TRBJ2-2; 9 positions agree with TRBD1. The CDR3 end lies 3 residues beyond the end of the read and is filled in from the germline J gene. This CDR3 is 17 amino acids long. Trimming took 0 bases from V and 6 from J; bases not matched to a gene: 8. CDR1 KGHSH and CDR2 LQKENI come from the germline V gene.

A word on this clone: The missing CDR3 end, 3 residues past where the read stops, is filled in from the germline J gene. This chain joins TRBV19 and TRBJ1-2; 10 positions match TRBD1. The CDR3 extends over 14 amino acids. Germline CDR1 reads LNHDA; CDR2 reads SQIVND (reference sequence). Trimming removed 4 bases from V and 5 bases from J; junction bases left unmatched: 4. The CDR3 reads CASSTSGQGYGYTF. CDR3 DNA, as far as it was read: TGTGCCAGTAGTACCTCGGGACAGGGGTATGGC.

Concerning this clone itself: The read ends 3 residues before the CDR3 terminus; that terminus is restored from the germline J gene. The V and J genes are TRBV5-1 and TRBJ2-5; 9 bases line up with TRBD2. The CDR3 runs 16 residues. Germline V CDR1 and CDR2: SGHRS, YFSETQ. Trimming at V came to 4 bases and at J to 5 bases, leaving 12 bases not matched to a gene. Here the CDR3 reads CASSGPGAGGPETQYF. Partial CDR3 DNA: TGCGCCAGCAGCGGACCGGGGGCGGGGGGGCCCGAGACC.

A remark on this clone: From the germline J gene comes the end of the CDR3, since the read stops 3 residues before it. The chain couples TRBV7-2 to TRBJ2-3, with a weak D call TRBD1 (6 bases). Trimming took 4 bases from V and 5 from J, leaving 16 bases between them. CDR3 size: 15 residues. The germline CDR1 and CDR2 sequences are SGHTA and FQGNSA. The CDR3 is CASSSRQARGDTQYF. The sequenced part of the CDR3 DNA is TGTGCCAGCAGCTCGCGACAGGCCAGGGGAGATACG.

A word on this clone: The observed sequence ends 3 residues before the CDR3 terminus, with the missing tail filled in from the germline J gene. The rearrangement joins TRBV20-1 to TRBJ1-1, with TRBD1 identical over 10 bases. CDR1 and CDR2 (germline): DFQATT, SNEGSKA (reference sequence). V dropped 1 base and J dropped 0; count of bases not matched to a gene: 5. This CDR3 has 16 residues. The CDR3 bases that were read are TGCAGTGCTAGAGGTCCTGGGACAGGGGTGAACACTGAA. It specifies CSARGPGTGVNTE. The whole CDR3 sequence reads CSARGPGTGVNTEAFF.

Worth noting for this clone: The sequence runs out 3 residues before the end of the CDR3; the remainder is reconstructed from the germline J gene. The V and J genes are TRBV20-1 and TRBJ2-3; 8 bases line up with TRBD2. Germline V lookup: CDR1 DFQATT, CDR2 SNEGSKA (reference sequence). The J segment lost 2 bases and the V segment lost 3 bases, leaving 7 bases of the junction unmatched. The CDR3 sequence is 15 residues long. CDR3 DNA, as far as it was read: TGCAGTGCTAGGAGATTCGGGGGGGTCACAGATACG. Its translation is CSARRFGGVTDT. The CDR3 reads in full as CSARRFGGVTDTQYF.